This T cell receptor (beta chain) is from a study of T cell clonotyping in hematopoietic cell transplantation. Findings and limits, study-wide: CD4 and CD8 repertoire contributions could not be separated without sorting.

The CDR3 is made up of 12 amino acids. Germline CDR1 reads SNHLY; CDR2 reads FYNNEI. The ends were cut back, 8 bases at V and 0 bases at J, with 7 bases in the middle. This table comes from immunoSEQ multiplex PCR, and its TCRdb copy is limited to in-frame clones, with some not included. The table lists 13,000 to 15,000 clones, around 97% of them singletons. For this clone: What it binds is not known.

The V call is TRBV2, the J call TRBJ1-1; D not certain. This TCR was recovered from a female patient in her fifties or sixties who had an allogeneic stem cell transplant from an unrelated donor, so T cells may come from the graft donor. Some clones in this sample may be carry-over from other donors' samples. Sequencing used peripheral blood mononuclear cells, obtained 30 days after allogeneic stem cell transplant. CDR3 loop: CASLWMNTEAFF. The CDR3 DNA reads as TGTGCCAGCCTATGGATGAACACTGAAGCTTTCTTT.